This T cell receptor (beta chain) originates from a study of blood T cell repertoires in COVID-19. On the study more broadly: Specimens from acute and convalescent COVID-19 originated in the United States, Italy and Spain. PBMCs, B-cell-depleted T cells, or T cells were the source of the cDNA or gDNA that made up the material.

Trimming cost V 5 bases and J 3 bases; bases outside gene matches: 7. The germline CDR1 and CDR2 sequences are LNHDA and SQIVND (reference sequence). The CDR3 has 15 residues. Original processing notes: Cell counts per sample came from amplifying reference gene primers. Generated by immunoSEQ multiplex PCR, the TCRdb table keeps only in-frame clones and is missing some. V, J and clone size were drawn from that table, and D and trimming were deduced from the DNA. The sample consists of 200,000 to 300,000 clones, roughly 80% of them appearing once. This receptor was identified in an elderly woman with acute or convalescent COVID-19. V is TRBV19 and J is TRBJ1-1; 9 bases line up with TRBD1. Sequencing was carried out using peripheral blood. The CDR3 DNA reads as TGTGCCAGTAGTCTACAGGGGGCAGTGGACACTGAAGCTTTCTTT. Its translation is CASSLQGAVDTEAFF.